This note documents a single TCR beta chain sequence. Its antigen is currently unknown. Trimming removed 5 bases at V and 0 bases at J, with 14 bases between. The CDR3 runs 16 residues. Germline loops: CDR1 LNHDA, CDR2 SQIVND (reference sequence). This entry belongs to a study of OX40 agonist ivuxolimab in advanced cancers. Overall study: It was ivuxolimab, an agonistic anti-OX40 (CD134) antibody, that patients were treated with.

Study-level findings and limits: The CD4+ and CD8+ T cells in the blood had expanded clonally by week 6 at 0.1 to 3.0 mg/kg.

Produced via immunoSEQ multiplex PCR; TCRdb's table is partial and in-frame only. In the table there are tens of thousands of clones, about 85% of which are singletons. The chain recombines TRBV19 with TRBJ1-3; no clear D. The TCR was taken from an adult with an advanced solid tumor such as melanoma, head and neck, liver or kidney cancer. Source: CD4+ or CD8+ T cells sorted from blood, taken in a trial of the OX40 agonist ivuxolimab. CDR3 region: CASSVEGFHSGNTIYF. The DNA for the CDR3 is TGTGCCAGTAGTGTCGAGGGCTTTCACTCTGGAAACACCATATATTTT. Together with reference TRBV19 and TRBJ1-3, the CDR3 gives the full variable domain: DGGITQSPKYLFRKEGQNVTLSCEQNLNHDAMYWYRQDPGQGLRLIYYSQIVNDFQKGDIAEGYSVSREKKESFPLTVTSAQKNPTAFYLCASSVEGFHSGNTIYFGEGSWLTVV.